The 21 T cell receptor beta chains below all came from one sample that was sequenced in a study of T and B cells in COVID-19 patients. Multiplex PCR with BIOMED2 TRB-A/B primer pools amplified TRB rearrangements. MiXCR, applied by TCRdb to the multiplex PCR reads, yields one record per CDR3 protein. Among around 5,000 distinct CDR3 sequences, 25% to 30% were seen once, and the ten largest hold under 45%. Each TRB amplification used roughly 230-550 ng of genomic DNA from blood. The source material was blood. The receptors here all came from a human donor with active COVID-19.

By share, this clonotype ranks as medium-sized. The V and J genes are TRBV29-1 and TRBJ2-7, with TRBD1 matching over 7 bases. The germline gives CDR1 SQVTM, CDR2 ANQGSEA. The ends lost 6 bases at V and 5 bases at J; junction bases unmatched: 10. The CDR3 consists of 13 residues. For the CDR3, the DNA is TGCAGCGTCAAGGACAGGCGGGCGGACGAGCAGTACTTC. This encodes CSVKDRRADEQYF.

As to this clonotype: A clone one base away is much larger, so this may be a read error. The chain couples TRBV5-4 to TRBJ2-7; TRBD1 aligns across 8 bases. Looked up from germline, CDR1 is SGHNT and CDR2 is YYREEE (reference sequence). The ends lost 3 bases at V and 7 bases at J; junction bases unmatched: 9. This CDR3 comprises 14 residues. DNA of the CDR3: TGTGCCAGCAGCTCGGATCAGGGGGCTAGTGAGCAGTACTTC. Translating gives CASSSDQGASEQYF. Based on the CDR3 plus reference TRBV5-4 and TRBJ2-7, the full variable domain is ETGVTQSPTHLIKTRGQQVTLRCSSQSGHNTVSWYQQALGQGPQFIFQYYREEENGRGNFPPRFSGLQFPNYSSELNVNALELDDSALYLCASSSDQGASEQYFGPGTRLTVT.

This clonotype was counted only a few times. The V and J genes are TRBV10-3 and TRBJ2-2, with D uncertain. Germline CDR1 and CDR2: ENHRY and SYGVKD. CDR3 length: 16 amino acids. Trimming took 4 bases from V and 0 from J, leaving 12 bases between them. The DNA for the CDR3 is TGTGCCATCAGTGGTTCGGGCAGACCGAACACCGGGGAGCTGTTTTTT. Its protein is CAISGSGRPNTGELFF.

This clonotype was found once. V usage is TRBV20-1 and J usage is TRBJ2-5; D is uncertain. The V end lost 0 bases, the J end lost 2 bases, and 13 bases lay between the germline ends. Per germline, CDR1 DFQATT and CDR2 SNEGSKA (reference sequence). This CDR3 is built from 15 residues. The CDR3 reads CSARDWGTEQETQYF. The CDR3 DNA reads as TGCAGTGCTAGAGATTGGGGTACTGAACAAGAGACCCAGTACTTC.

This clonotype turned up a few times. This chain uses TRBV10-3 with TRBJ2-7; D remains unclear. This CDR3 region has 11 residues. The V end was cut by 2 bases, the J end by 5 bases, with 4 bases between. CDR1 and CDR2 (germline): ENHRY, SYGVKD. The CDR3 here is CAISEGNEQYF. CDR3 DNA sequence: TGTGCCATCAGTGAGGGGAACGAGCAGTACTTC.

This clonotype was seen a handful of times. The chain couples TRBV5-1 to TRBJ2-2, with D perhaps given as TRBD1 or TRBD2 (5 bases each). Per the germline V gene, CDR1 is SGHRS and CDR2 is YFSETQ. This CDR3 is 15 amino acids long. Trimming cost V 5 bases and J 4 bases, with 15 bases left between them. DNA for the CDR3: TGCGCCAGCAGGGACTGGGAAAGGGGCACCGGGGAGCTGTTTTTT. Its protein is CASRDWERGTGELFF. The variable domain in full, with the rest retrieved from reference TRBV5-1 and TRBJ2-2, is KAGVTQTPRYLIKTRGQQVTLSCSPISGHRSVSWYQQTPGQGLQFLFEYFSETQRNKGNFPGRFSGRQFSNSRSEMNVSTLELGDSALYLCASRDWERGTGELFFGEGSRLTVL.

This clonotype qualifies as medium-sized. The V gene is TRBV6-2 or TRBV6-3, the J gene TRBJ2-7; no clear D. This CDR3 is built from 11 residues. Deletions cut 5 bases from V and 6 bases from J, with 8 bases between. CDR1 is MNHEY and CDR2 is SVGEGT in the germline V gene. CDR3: CASSQRSEQYF. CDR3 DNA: TGTGCCAGCAGTCAGCGCTCCGAGCAGTACTTC.

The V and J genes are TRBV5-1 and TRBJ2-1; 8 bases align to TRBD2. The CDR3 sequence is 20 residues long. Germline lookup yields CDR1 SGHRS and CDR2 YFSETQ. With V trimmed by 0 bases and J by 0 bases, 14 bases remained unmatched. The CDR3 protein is CASSLVSLAAVPSSYNEQFF. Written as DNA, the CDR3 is TGCGCCAGCAGCTTGGTTTCACTAGCGGCAGTACCCAGCTCCTACAATGAGCAGTTCTTC.

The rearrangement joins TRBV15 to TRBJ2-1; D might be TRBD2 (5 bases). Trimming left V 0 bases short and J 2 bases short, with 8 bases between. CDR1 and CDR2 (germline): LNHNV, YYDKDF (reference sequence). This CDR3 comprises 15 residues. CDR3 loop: CATSRERGPYNEQFF. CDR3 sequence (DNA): TGTGCCACCAGCAGAGAGCGCGGGCCCTACAATGAGCAGTTCTTC.

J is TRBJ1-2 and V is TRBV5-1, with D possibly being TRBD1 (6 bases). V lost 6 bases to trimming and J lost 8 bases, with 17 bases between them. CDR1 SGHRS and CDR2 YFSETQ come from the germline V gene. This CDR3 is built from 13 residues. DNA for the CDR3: TGCGCCAGCAACCCTGTCGGGGGCGACGGCTACACCTTC. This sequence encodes CASNPVGGDGYTF.

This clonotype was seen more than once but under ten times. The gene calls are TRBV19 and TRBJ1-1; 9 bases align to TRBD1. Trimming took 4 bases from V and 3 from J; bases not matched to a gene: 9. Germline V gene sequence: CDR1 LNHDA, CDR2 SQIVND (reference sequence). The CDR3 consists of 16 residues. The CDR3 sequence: CASSTPRTGVYTEAFF. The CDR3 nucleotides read TGTGCCAGTAGTACCCCCCGGACAGGGGTGTACACTGAAGCTTTCTTT.

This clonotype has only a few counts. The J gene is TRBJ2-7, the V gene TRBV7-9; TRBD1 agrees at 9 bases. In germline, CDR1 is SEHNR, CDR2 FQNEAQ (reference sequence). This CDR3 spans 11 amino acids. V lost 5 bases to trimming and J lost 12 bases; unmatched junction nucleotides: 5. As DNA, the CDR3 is TGTGCCAGCAGCCGGGACAGGGACTTGTACTTC. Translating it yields CASSRDRDLYF. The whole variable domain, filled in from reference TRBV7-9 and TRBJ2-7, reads DTGVSQNPRHKITKRGQNVTFRCDPISEHNRLYWYRQTLGQGPEFLTYFQNEAQLEKSRLLSDRFSAERPKGSFSTLEIQRTEQGDSAMYLCASSRDRDLYFGPGTRLTVT.

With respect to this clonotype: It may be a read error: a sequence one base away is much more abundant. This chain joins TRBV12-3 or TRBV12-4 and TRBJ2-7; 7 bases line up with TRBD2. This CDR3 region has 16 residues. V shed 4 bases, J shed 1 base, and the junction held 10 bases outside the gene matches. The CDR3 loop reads CASSYSLRGKSYEQYF. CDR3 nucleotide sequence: TGTGCCAGCAGTTACAGTTTGCGGGGGAAATCCTACGAGCAGTACTTC.

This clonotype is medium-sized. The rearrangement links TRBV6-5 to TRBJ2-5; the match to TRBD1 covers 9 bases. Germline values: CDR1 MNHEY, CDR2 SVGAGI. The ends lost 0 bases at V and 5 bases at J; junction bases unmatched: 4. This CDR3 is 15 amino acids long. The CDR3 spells CASSYSGTGWETQYF. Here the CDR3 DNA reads TGTGCCAGCAGTTACTCAGGGACAGGGTGGGAGACCCAGTACTTC.

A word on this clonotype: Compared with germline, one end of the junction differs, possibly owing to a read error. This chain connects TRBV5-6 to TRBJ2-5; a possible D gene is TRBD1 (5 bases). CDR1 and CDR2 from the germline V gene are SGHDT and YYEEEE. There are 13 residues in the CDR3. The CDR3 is CASSQEKGETQYF. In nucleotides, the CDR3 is TGCGCCAGCAGCCAAGAGAAGGGGGAGACCCAGTACTTC.

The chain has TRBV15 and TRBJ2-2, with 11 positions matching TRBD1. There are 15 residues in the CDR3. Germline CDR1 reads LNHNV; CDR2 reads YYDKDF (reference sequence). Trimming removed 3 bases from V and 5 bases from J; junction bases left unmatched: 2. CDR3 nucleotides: TGTGCCACCAGCAGGGGACAGGGGGAGACCGGGGAGCTGTTTTTT. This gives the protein CATSRGQGETGELFF.

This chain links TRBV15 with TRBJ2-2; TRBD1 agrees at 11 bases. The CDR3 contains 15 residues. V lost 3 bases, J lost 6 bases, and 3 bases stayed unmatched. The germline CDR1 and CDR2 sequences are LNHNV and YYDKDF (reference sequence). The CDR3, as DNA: TGTGCCACCAGCAGGGGACAGGGGGAGGCCGGGGAGCTGTTTTTT. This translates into CATSRGQGEAGELFF.

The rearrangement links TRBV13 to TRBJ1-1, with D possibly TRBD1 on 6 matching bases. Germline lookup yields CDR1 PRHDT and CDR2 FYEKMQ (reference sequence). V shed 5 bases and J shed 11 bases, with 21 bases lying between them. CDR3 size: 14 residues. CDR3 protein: CASSPDITGSIAFF. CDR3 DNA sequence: TGTGCCAGCAGCCCCGACATCACAGGGTCGATCGCTTTCTTT.

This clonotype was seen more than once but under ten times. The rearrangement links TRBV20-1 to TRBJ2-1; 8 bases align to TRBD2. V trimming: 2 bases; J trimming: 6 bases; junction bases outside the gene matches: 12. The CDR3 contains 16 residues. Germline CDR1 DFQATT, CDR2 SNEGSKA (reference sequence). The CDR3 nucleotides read TGCAGTGCTAGACCCTTTGGACTAGCCCCCGCCAATGAGCAGTTCTTC. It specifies CSARPFGLAPANEQFF.

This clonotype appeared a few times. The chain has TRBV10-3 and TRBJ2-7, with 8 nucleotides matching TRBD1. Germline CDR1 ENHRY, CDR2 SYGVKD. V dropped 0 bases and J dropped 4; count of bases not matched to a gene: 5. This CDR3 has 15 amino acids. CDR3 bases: TGTGCCATCAGTGAGTCGGGGGACAGGATATACGAGCAGTACTTC. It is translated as CAISESGDRIYEQYF.

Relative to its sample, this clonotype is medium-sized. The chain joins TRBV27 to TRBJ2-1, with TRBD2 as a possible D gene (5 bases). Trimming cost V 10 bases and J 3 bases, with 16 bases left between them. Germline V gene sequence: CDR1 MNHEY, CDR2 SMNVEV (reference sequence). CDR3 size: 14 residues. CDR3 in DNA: TGTGCCACCAAGGGTCTAGCACGCTACAATGAGCAGTTCTTC. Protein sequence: CATKGLARYNEQFF.